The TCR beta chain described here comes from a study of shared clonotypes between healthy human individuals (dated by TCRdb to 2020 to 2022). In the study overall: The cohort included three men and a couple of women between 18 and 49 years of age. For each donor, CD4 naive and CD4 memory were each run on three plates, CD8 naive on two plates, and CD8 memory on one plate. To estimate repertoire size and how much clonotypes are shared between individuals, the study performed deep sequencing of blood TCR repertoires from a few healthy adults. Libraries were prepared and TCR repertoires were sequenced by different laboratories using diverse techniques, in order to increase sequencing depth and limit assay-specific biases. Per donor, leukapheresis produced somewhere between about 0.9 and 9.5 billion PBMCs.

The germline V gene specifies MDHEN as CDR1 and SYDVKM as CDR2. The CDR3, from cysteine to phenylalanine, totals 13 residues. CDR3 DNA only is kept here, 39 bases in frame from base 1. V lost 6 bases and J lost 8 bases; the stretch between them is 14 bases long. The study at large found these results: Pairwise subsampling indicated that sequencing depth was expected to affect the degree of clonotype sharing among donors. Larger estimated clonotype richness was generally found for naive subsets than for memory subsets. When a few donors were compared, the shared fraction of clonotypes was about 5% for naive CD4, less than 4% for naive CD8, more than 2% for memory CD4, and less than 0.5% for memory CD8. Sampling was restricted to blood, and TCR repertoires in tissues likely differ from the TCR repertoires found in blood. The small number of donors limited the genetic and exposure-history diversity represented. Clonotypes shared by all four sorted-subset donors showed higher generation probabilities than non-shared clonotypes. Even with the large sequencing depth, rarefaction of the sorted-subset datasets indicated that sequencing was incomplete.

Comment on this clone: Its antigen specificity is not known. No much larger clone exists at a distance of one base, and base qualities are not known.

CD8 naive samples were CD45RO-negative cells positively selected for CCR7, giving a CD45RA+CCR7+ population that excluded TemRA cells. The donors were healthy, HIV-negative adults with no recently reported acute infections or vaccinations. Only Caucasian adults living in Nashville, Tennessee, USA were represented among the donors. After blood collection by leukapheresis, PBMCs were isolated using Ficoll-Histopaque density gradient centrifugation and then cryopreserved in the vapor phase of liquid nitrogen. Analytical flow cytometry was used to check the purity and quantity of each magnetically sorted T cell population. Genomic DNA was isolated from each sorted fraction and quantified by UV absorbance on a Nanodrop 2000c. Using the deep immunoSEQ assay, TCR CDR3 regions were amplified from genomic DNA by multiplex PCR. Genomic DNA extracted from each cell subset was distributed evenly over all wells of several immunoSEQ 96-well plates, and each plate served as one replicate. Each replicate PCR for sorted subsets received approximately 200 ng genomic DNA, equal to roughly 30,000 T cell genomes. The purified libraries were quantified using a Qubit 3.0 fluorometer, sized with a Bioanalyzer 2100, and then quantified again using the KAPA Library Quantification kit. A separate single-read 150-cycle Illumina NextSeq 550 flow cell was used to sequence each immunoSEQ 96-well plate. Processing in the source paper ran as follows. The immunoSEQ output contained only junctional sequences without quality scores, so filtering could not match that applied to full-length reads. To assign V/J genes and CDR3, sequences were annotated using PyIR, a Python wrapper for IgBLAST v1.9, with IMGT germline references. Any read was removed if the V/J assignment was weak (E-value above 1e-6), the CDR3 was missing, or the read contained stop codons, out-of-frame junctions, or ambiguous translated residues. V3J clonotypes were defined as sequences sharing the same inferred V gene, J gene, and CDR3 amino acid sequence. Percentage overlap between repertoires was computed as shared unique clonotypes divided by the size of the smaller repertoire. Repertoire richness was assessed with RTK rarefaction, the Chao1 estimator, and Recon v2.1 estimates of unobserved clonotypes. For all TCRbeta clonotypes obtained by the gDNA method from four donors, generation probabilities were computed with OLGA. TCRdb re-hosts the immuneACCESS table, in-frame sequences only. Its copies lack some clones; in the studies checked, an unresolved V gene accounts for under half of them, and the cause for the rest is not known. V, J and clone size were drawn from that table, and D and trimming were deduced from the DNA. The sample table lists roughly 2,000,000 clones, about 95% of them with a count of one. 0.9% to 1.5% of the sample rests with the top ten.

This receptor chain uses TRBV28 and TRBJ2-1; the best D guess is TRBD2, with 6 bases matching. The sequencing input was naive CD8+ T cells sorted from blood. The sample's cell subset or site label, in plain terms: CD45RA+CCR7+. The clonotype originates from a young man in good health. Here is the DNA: TGTGCCAGCAGCCCAACGGGGGTCCATGAGCAGTTCTTC. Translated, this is CASSPTGVHEQFF.